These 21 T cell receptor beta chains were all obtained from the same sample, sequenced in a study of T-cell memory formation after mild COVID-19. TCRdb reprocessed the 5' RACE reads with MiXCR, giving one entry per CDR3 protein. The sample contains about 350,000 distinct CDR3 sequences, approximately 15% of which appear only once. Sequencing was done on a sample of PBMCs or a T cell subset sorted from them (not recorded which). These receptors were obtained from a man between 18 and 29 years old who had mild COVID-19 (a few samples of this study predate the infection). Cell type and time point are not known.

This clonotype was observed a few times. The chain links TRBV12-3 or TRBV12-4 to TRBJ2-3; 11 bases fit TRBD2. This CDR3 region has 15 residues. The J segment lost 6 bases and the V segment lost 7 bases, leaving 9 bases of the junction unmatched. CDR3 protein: CASIPFIAGGDTQYF. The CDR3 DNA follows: TGTGCCAGCATCCCGTTTATAGCGGGAGGGGATACGCAGTATTTT.

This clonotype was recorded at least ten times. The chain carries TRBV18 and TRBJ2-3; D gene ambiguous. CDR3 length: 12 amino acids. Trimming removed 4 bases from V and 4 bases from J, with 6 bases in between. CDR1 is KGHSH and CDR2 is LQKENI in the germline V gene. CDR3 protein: CASSLKPDTQYF. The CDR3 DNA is TGTGCCAGCTCACTAAAGCCAGATACGCAGTATTTT.

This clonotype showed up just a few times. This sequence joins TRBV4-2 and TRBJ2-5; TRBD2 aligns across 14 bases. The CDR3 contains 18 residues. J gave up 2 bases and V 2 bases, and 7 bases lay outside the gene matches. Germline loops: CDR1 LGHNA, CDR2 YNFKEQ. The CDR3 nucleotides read TGTGCCAGCAGCCAAACCGGGACTAGCGGGGGTAATCAAGAGACCCAGTACTTC. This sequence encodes CASSQTGTSGGNQETQYF.

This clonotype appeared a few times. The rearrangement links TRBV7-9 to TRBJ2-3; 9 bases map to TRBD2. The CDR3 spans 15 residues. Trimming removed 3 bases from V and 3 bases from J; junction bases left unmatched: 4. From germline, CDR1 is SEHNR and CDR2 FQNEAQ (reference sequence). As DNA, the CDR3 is TGTGCCAGCAGCTTTGGTGCGGGGGGGACAGATACGCAGTATTTT. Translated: CASSFGAGGTDTQYF. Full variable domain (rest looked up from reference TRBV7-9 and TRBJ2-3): DTGVSQNPRHKITKRGQNVTFRCDPISEHNRLYWYRQTLGQGPEFLTYFQNEAQLEKSRLLSDRFSAERPKGSFSTLEIQRTEQGDSAMYLCASSFGAGGTDTQYFGPGTRLTVL.

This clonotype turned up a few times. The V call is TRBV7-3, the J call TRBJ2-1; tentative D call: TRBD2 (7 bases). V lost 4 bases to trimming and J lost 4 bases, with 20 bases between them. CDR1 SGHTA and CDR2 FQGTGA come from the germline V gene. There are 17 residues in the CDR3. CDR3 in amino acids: CASSSPLVGGAYNEQFF. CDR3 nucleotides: TGTGCCAGCAGCTCCCCCCTTGTGGGGGGGGCTTACAATGAGCAGTTCTTC. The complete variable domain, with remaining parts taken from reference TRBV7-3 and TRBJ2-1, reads GAGVSQTPSNKVTEKGKYVELRCDPISGHTALYWYRQSLGQGPEFLIYFQGTGAADDSGLPNDRFFAVRPEGSVSTLKIQRTERGDSAVYLCASSSPLVGGAYNEQFFGPGTRLTVL.

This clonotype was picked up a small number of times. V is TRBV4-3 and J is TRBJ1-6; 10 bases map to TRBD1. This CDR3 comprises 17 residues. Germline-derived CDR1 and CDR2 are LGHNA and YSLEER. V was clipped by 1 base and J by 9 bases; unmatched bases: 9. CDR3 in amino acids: CASSQVLTGTGVSPLHF. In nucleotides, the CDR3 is TGCGCCAGCAGCCAAGTGCTGACTGGGACAGGGGTTTCACCCCTCCACTTT.

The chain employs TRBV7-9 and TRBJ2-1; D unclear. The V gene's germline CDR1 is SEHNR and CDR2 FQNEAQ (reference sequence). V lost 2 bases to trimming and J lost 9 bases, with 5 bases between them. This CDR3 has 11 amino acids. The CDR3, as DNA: TGTGCCAGCAGCTTACTTTCTGAGCAGTTCTTC. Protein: CASSLLSEQFF. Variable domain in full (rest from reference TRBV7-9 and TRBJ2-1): DTGVSQNPRHKITKRGQNVTFRCDPISEHNRLYWYRQTLGQGPEFLTYFQNEAQLEKSRLLSDRFSAERPKGSFSTLEIQRTEQGDSAMYLCASSLLSEQFFGPGTRLTVL.

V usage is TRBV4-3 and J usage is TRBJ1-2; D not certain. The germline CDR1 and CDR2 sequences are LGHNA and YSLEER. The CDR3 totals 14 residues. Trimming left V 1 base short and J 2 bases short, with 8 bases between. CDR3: CASSQVLQNYGYTF. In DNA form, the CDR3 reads TGCGCCAGCAGCCAAGTCCTGCAGAACTATGGCTACACCTTC.

In DNA, the CDR3 is TGTGCCAGCAGTGAGTCCACTAGCGGGAATGAGCAGTTCTTC. Translating it yields CASSESTSGNEQFF. The V and J genes are TRBV6-4 and TRBJ2-1, with 9 bases identical to TRBD2. Per germline, CDR1 MRHNA and CDR2 SNTAGT. J was trimmed by 7 bases and V by 3 bases; bases with no gene match: 4. This CDR3 has 14 amino acids.

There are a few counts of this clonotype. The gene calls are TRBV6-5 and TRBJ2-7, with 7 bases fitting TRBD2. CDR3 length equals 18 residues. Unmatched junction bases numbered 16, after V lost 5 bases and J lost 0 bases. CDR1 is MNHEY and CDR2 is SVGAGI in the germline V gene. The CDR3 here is CASSRIPGTTARSYEQYF. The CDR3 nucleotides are TGTGCCAGCAGTCGGATTCCCGGGACTACAGCTCGCTCCTACGAGCAGTACTTC.

The DNA for the CDR3 is TGTGCCAGCAGCTGGGGACAGGGTTACGAGCAGTACTTC. The encoded protein is CASSWGQGYEQYF. The chain joins TRBV7-3 to TRBJ2-7; 9 bases are a match to TRBD1. V was clipped by 4 bases and J by 4 bases; unmatched bases: 2. Per germline, CDR1 SGHTA and CDR2 FQGTGA. CDR3 size: 13 residues.

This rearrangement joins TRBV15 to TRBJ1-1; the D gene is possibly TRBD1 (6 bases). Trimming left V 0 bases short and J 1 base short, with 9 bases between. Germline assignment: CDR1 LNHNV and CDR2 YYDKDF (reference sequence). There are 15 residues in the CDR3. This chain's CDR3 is CATSRDKGGNTEAFF. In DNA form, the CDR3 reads TGTGCCACCAGCAGAGATAAGGGGGGGAACACTGAAGCTTTCTTT.

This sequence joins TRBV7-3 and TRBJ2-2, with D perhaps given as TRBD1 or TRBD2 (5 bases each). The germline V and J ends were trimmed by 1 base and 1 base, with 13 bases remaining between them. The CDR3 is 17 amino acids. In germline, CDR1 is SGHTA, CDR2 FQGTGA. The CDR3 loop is CASSLSGAGENTGELFF. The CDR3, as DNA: TGTGCCAGCAGCTTAAGTGGGGCCGGGGAGAACACCGGGGAGCTGTTTTTT.

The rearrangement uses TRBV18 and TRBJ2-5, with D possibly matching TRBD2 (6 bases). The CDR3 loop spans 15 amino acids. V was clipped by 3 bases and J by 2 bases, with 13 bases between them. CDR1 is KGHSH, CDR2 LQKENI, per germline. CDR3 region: CASSPRATRQETQYF. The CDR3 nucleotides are TGTGCCAGCTCACCTAGGGCGACTAGGCAAGAGACCCAGTACTTC.

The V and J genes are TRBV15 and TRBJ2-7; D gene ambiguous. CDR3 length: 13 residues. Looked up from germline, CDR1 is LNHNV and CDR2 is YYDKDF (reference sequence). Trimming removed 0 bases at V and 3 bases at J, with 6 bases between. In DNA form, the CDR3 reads TGTGCCACCAGCAGAGAGACGCACTACGAGCAGTACTTC. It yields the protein CATSRETHYEQYF.

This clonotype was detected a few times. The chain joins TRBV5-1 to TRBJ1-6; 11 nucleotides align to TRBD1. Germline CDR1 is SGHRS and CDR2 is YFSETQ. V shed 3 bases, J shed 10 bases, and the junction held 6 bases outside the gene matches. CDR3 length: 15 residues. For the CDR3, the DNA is TGCGCCAGCAGCTGGGGACAGGGGGTGGTCTCACCCCTCCACTTT. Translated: CASSWGQGVVSPLHF. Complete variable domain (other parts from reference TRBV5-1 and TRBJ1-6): KAGVTQTPRYLIKTRGQQVTLSCSPISGHRSVSWYQQTPGQGLQFLFEYFSETQRNKGNFPGRFSGRQFSNSRSEMNVSTLELGDSALYLCASSWGQGVVSPLHFGNGTRLTVT.

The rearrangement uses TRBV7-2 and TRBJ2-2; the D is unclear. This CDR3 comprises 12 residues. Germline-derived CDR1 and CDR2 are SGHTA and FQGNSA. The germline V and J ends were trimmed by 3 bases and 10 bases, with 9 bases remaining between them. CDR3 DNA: TGTGCCAGCAGCTTTGGTCGAACGGAGCTGTTTTTT. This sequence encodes CASSFGRTELFF. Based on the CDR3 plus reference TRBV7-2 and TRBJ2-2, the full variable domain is GAGVSQSPSNKVTEKGKDVELRCDPISGHTALYWYRQSLGQGLEFLIYFQGNSAPDKSGLPSDRFSAERTGGSVSTLTIQRTQQEDSAVYLCASSFGRTELFFGEGSRLTVL.

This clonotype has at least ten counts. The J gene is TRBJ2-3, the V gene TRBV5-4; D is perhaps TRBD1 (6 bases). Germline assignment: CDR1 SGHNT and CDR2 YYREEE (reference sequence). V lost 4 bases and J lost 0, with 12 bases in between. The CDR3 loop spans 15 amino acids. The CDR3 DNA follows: TGTGCCAGCAGCCGGGACACAACTAGCACAGATACGCAGTATTTT. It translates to CASSRDTTSTDTQYF.

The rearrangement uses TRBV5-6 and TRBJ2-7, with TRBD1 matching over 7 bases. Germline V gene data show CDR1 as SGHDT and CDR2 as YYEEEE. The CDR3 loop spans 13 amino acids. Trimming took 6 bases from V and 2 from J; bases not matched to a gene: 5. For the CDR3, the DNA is TGTGCCAGCATGGGGACAGATACCTACGAGCAGTACTTC. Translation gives CASMGTDTYEQYF. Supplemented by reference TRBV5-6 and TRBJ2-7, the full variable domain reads DAGVTQSPTHLIKTRGQQVTLRCSPKSGHDTVSWYQQALGQGPQFIFQYYEEEERQRGNFPDRFSGHQFPNYSSELNVNALLLGDSALYLCASMGTDTYEQYFGPGTRLTVT.

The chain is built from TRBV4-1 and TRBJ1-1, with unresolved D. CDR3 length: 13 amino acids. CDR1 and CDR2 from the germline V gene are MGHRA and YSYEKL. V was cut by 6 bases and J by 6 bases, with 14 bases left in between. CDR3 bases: TGCGCCAGCAGTAGTAGGGAAGTTGCTGAAGCTTTCTTT. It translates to CASSSREVAEAFF.

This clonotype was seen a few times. The CDR3: CASSPGLAGVRTQYF. DNA of the CDR3: TGTGCCAGCAGCCCCGGACTAGCGGGGGTCCGGACCCAGTACTTC. The chain recombines TRBV5-5 with TRBJ2-5; 13 bases are shared with TRBD2. In germline, CDR1 is SGHKS, CDR2 YYEKEE (reference sequence). CDR3 length equals 15 residues. The V gene end was trimmed by 4 bases and the J gene end by 7 bases; junction bases not matched to a gene: 7.